These 13 T cell receptor beta chains came from one sample sequenced in a study of blood T cell repertoires in COVID-19. Produced via immunoSEQ multiplex PCR; TCRdb's table is partial and in-frame only. The table has 25,000 to 35,000 clones, 80% to 90% seen once. Sample: peripheral blood. Source of these receptors: a human donor in a cohort sampled during active COVID-19.

The genes are TRBV7-3 and TRBJ1-3; D is possibly TRBD1 (5 bases). The CDR3 has 13 residues. Germline CDR1 is SGHTA and CDR2 is FQGTGA. Deletions cut 8 bases from V and 4 bases from J, with 12 bases between. CDR3 sequence (DNA): TGTGCCAGCGTTAAGGGGAACGGAAACACCATATATTTT. This codes for CASVKGNGNTIYF.

With respect to this clone: Other nucleotide sequences in the sample specify the same CDR3. The V call is TRBV6-6, the J call TRBJ1-1, with D tentatively TRBD1 (5 bases). CDR1 and CDR2 (germline): MNHNY, SVGAGI (reference sequence). V was cut by 6 bases and J by 10 bases, with 12 bases left in between. The CDR3 is made up of 11 amino acids. For the CDR3, the DNA is TGTGCCAGCAGCCATGACGGGGGAGCTTTCTTT. Residues: CASSHDGGAFF.

The gene calls are TRBV7-3 and TRBJ1-1; 10 bases map to TRBD1. With V trimmed by 4 bases and J by 3 bases, 5 bases remained unmatched. Germline V gene sequence: CDR1 SGHTA, CDR2 FQGTGA. The CDR3 is 15 residues long. Written as DNA, the CDR3 is TGTGCCAGCAGCTCGACAGGGGGCGCGTACACTGAAGCTTTCTTT. Protein: CASSSTGGAYTEAFF. The whole variable domain, remainder taken from reference TRBV7-3 and TRBJ1-1, is GAGVSQTPSNKVTEKGKYVELRCDPISGHTALYWYRQSLGQGPEFLIYFQGTGAADDSGLPNDRFFAVRPEGSVSTLKIQRTERGDSAVYLCASSSTGGAYTEAFFGQGTRLTVV.

The chain is built from TRBV18 and TRBJ2-5, with TRBD1 identical over 9 bases. The CDR3 is 14 residues long. Trimming took 1 base from V and 5 from J; bases not matched to a gene: 2. Germline CDR1 is KGHSH and CDR2 is LQKENI. The CDR3 is CASSPLGTGETQYF. The CDR3 nucleotides are TGTGCCAGCTCACCACTAGGGACAGGGGAGACCCAGTACTTC.

The V and J genes are TRBV27 and TRBJ1-4, with D unclear. CDR1 and CDR2 from the germline V gene are MNHEY and SMNVEV (reference sequence). The CDR3 is 16 residues long. Deletions cut 5 bases from V and 0 bases from J, with 13 bases between. CDR3 sequence reads: CASSPYGVATNEKLFF. The CDR3 nucleotides are TGTGCCAGCAGTCCCTACGGGGTTGCAACTAATGAAAAACTGTTTTTT. The full variable domain, with the rest looked up from reference TRBV27 and TRBJ1-4, is EAQVTQNPRYLITVTGKKLTVTCSQNMNHEYMSWYRQDPGLGLRQIYYSMNVEVTDKGDVPEGYKVSRKEKRNFPLILESPSPNQTSLYFCASSPYGVATNEKLFFGSGTQLSVL.

This clone showed up just once. The rearrangement joins TRBV7-9 to TRBJ2-5; TRBD2 might be the D (5 bases). The CDR3 covers 13 residues. V gave up 2 bases and J gave up 5 bases, with 9 bases separating them. Per germline, CDR1 SEHNR and CDR2 FQNEAQ (reference sequence). The CDR3 DNA reads as TGTGCCAGCAGCTTAAGTTCGGGGGAGACCCAGTACTTC. It translates to CASSLSSGETQYF.

The V and J genes are TRBV5-1 and TRBJ2-7; 9 bases line up with TRBD2. The J segment lost 5 bases and the V segment lost 2 bases, leaving 5 bases of the junction unmatched. The germline V gene has CDR1 SGHRS and CDR2 YFSETQ. CDR3 size: 14 residues. The CDR3 DNA reads TGCGCCAGCAGCTTTCGGTCTAGCGGGGACGAGCAGTACTTC. Amino acids: CASSFRSSGDEQYF.

The chain couples TRBV2 to TRBJ1-2; weak D call: TRBD1 (6 bases). CDR1 is SNHLY, CDR2 FYNNEI, per germline. The ends were cut back, 10 bases at V and 5 bases at J, with 17 bases in the middle. This CDR3 has 13 residues. CDR3 loop: CATKFRDIYGYTF. The CDR3 DNA is TGTGCCACCAAATTCCGGGACATTTATGGCTACACCTTC.

V is TRBV5-4 and J is TRBJ2-3, with 8 positions matching TRBD1. The CDR3 contains 15 residues. Germline assignment: CDR1 SGHNT and CDR2 YYREEE (reference sequence). V trimming: 4 bases; J trimming: 2 bases; junction bases outside the gene matches: 6. The CDR3 spells CASSIQGGNTDTQYF. The CDR3 nucleotides are TGTGCCAGCAGCATACAGGGGGGTAACACAGATACGCAGTATTTT.

The V gene is TRBV3-1 (or the pseudogene TRBV3-2), the J gene TRBJ2-3; D possibly corresponds to TRBD2 (5 bases). V lost 0 bases and J 2 bases, leaving 18 bases between the germline ends. The CDR3 runs 18 residues. The germline V gene has CDR1 LGHDT and CDR2 YNNKEL (reference sequence). The CDR3 coding sequence is TGTGCCAGCAGCCAAGATCCGACTAAGCTTATACCCACAGATACGCAGTATTTT. This translates into CASSQDPTKLIPTDTQYF.

The J gene is TRBJ2-5, the V gene TRBV6-2 or TRBV6-3; D may be TRBD2 (7 bases). The CDR3 loop spans 16 amino acids. The germline gives CDR1 MNHEY, CDR2 SVGEGT. V was clipped by 5 bases and J by 2 bases, with 18 bases between them. CDR3 DNA: TGTGCCAGCAGTGCCCCGAGGGGGGGAGGGCAAGAGACCCAGTACTTC. Translation gives CASSAPRGGGQETQYF.

The chain recombines TRBV5-6 with TRBJ1-1, with 10 bases matching TRBD1. Germline CDR1 SGHDT, CDR2 YYEEEE. The CDR3 is made up of 14 amino acids. The V gene end was trimmed by 8 bases and the J gene end by 3 bases; junction bases not matched to a gene: 7. The CDR3 here is CASDRGQGDTEAFF. The DNA for the CDR3 is TGTGCCAGTGACAGGGGGCAAGGCGACACTGAAGCTTTCTTT.

This clone was observed a few times. This chain links TRBV15 with TRBJ2-7, with a weak D call TRBD1 (6 bases). Between the trimmed V and J ends, which lost 3 bases and 0 bases, there was a span of 9 bases. In germline, CDR1 is LNHNV, CDR2 YYDKDF (reference sequence). This CDR3 contains 14 residues. CDR3 sequence (DNA): TGTGCCACCAGCAGGGACAGTCCCTCCTACGAGCAGTACTTC. The encoded protein is CATSRDSPSYEQYF.